The 9 T cell receptor beta chains given below trace back to one sample, sequenced in a study of T-cell reconstitution after alpha-beta-depleted transplantation in children. Preparation of the TCRbeta library involved a method that used unique molecular identifiers. TCRdb processed the PCR reads anew with MiXCR; each CDR3 protein has one entry. The sample holds 700,000 to 950,000 distinct CDR3 sequences, roughly 15% seen once. The source material was PBMCs, mostly from graft donor cells, sampled 360 days after TCRalphabeta/CD19-depleted stem cell transplant. The receptors stem from a male patient between 5 and 17 years old who had a stem cell transplant for acute lymphoblastic leukemia, so the T cells may come from the graft donor.

V and J are TRBV6-4 and TRBJ2-2, with 8 bases lining up with TRBD2. The CDR3 runs to 15 residues. Germline-derived CDR1 and CDR2 are MRHNA and SNTAGT. The ends lost 7 bases at V and 2 bases at J; junction bases unmatched: 6. The CDR3 reads CASTTIAGNTGELFF. CDR3 DNA: TGTGCCAGCACTACAATAGCGGGAAACACCGGGGAGCTGTTTTTT.

This clonotype was detected a few times. V is TRBV20-1 and J is TRBJ1-2; D gene ambiguous. Per germline, CDR1 DFQATT and CDR2 SNEGSKA (reference sequence). V shed 0 bases and J shed 4 bases, with 12 bases lying between them. The CDR3 is 14 amino acids. The CDR3 loop is CSARDPRAGYGYTF. CDR3 DNA sequence: TGCAGTGCTAGAGATCCCCGAGCCGGCTATGGCTACACCTTC.

This clonotype has a count of ten or more. The chain employs TRBV5-5 and TRBJ2-1; D is uncertain. This CDR3 has 17 amino acids. Per germline, CDR1 SGHKS and CDR2 YYEKEE (reference sequence). V lost 0 bases to trimming and J lost 0 bases, with 13 bases between them. The CDR3 here is CASSLAGPLSSYNEQFF. The DNA for the CDR3 is TGTGCCAGCAGCTTGGCCGGGCCTTTAAGCTCCTACAATGAGCAGTTCTTC.

This chain uses TRBV6-2 or TRBV6-3 with TRBJ1-4, with 7 bases identical to TRBD1. Germline loops: CDR1 MNHEY, CDR2 SVGEGT. The CDR3 covers 15 residues. Trimming took 1 base from V and 3 from J; bases not matched to a gene: 2. The CDR3 here is CASSYFRGSNEKLFF. For the CDR3, the DNA is TGTGCCAGCAGTTACTTCAGGGGGTCTAATGAAAAACTGTTTTTT.

In its sample, this clonotype was seen a few times. The chain uses TRBV4-1 and TRBJ1-1; maybe TRBD1 (5 bases). This CDR3 has 14 residues. V was shortened by 2 bases and J by 9 bases, with 16 bases between the two germline ends. Germline lookup yields CDR1 MGHRA and CDR2 YSYEKL. The CDR3, as DNA: TGCGCCAGCAGCCAACCCACAAGCGGGGGGAAAGCTTTCTTT. Translating it yields CASSQPTSGGKAFF.

This clonotype was counted a few times. The chain uses TRBV20-1 and TRBJ2-7, with D maybe TRBD1 (6 bases). The CDR3 loop spans 12 amino acids. The germline V gene encodes CDR1 DFQATT and CDR2 SNEGSKA (reference sequence). Trimming cost V 4 bases and J 4 bases, with 11 bases left between them. In nucleotides, the CDR3 is TGCAGTGCTACGGGACACTTTTACGAGCAGTACTTC. Its translation is CSATGHFYEQYF.

The chain links TRBV15 to TRBJ2-7; 12 bases line up with TRBD2. Losses at the gene ends were 1 base for V and 2 bases for J; bases not matched to a gene: 6. Germline loops: CDR1 LNHNV, CDR2 YYDKDF (reference sequence). The CDR3 runs 17 residues. This chain's CDR3 is CATSRAYGLAGPYEQYF. The DNA of the CDR3 is TGTGCCACCAGCAGAGCCTACGGACTAGCGGGACCCTACGAGCAGTACTTC.

There are many counts of this clonotype. J is TRBJ2-1 and V is TRBV4-1; D call uncertain. V dropped 2 bases and J dropped 1 base, with 24 bases sitting between them. Germline V gene sequence: CDR1 MGHRA, CDR2 YSYEKL. This CDR3 is built from 20 residues. The CDR3 region is CASSQTTTDPKTHSYNEQFF. As DNA, the CDR3 is TGCGCCAGCAGCCAAACGACGACGGACCCCAAGACCCATTCCTACAATGAGCAGTTCTTC.

This chain connects TRBV20-1 to TRBJ2-2; maybe TRBD1 (5 bases). The CDR3 length is 14 residues. Trimming removed 2 bases from V and 0 bases from J, with 7 bases in between. The germline V gene has CDR1 DFQATT and CDR2 SNEGSKA (reference sequence). The CDR3 region is CSARRGANTGELFF. The CDR3 DNA reads as TGCAGTGCTAGAAGGGGCGCGAACACCGGGGAGCTGTTTTTT.